These 10 T cell receptor beta chains came from one sample sequenced in a study of CD8 T cells in Susac syndrome (dated by TCRdb to between 2018 and 2021). Library preparation used the immunoSEQ multiplex PCR assay. RNA was extracted using the RNeasy kit, and roughly 0.5 to 1 ug of the RNA was reverse transcribed with random hexamers. In TCRdb, the public reads were trimmed at Q25 with fastp and aligned with MiXCR, with productive beta chains retained. Rows with a matching CDR3 protein are joined into one entry that keeps the most common DNA and genes. The sample table records around 53,000 distinct CDR3 sequences; about 95% of these occur just once. Clones ranked in the top ten supply less than 0.8% of the sample. The specimen was CD8+ T cells from PBMCs. Every receptor here comes from a human donor with Susac syndrome.

The V gene is TRBV7-6, the J gene TRBJ1-1; D gene ambiguous. The CDR3 covers 16 residues. Germline V lookup: CDR1 SGHVS, CDR2 FNYEAQ. Trimming stripped 1 base from V and 0 bases from J, with 12 bases between. Here the CDR3 DNA reads TGTGCCAGCAGCTTAGACCCGGGATCGATGAACACTGAAGCTTTCTTT. Protein sequence: CASSLDPGSMNTEAFF. Together with reference TRBV7-6 and TRBJ1-1, the CDR3 gives the full variable domain: GAGVSQSPRYKVTKRGQDVALRCDPISGHVSLYWYRQALGQGPEFLTYFNYEAQQDKSGLPNDRFSAERPEGSISTLTIQRTEQRDSAMYRCASSLDPGSMNTEAFFGQGTRLTVV.

V gene TRBV28 combines with J gene TRBJ2-2, with D maybe TRBD2 (5 bases). Trimming removed 5 bases from V and 0 bases from J, with 16 bases in between. The V gene's germline CDR1 is MDHEN and CDR2 SYDVKM. This CDR3 is built from 17 residues. The CDR3 nucleotides read TGTGCCAGCAGTCCCTCCTGGCCGGGATCGAACACCGGGGAGCTGTTTTTT. Encoded protein: CASSPSWPGSNTGELFF.

This chain links TRBV2 with TRBJ2-7, with D hard to call. The CDR3 totals 14 residues. Germline CDR1 SNHLY, CDR2 FYNNEI. Trimming pared 1 base from V and 0 bases from J, leaving 7 bases between. The CDR3 bases are TGTGCCAGCAGTGAAGTCGGAAGCTCCTACGAGCAGTACTTC. Its protein product is CASSEVGSSYEQYF.

The table lists this clonotype with a count of one. This rearrangement joins TRBV12-3 or TRBV12-4 to TRBJ1-2, with D unresolved. V was shortened by 3 bases and J by 8 bases, with 13 bases between the two germline ends. The CDR3 runs to 13 residues. CDR3 residues: CASSFWQVWGYTF. Written as DNA, the CDR3 is TGTGCCAGCAGTTTTTGGCAGGTGTGGGGCTACACCTTC.

The rearrangement links TRBV4-3 to TRBJ2-7; 10 bases line up with TRBD2. J lost 6 bases, V lost 4 bases, and 6 bases had no gene match. The germline V gene encodes CDR1 LGHNA and CDR2 YSLEER. The CDR3 contains 14 residues. Here the CDR3 DNA reads TGCGCCAGCAGCCCTAGCGGGGGCCCTTCCGAGCAGTACTTC. It is translated as CASSPSGGPSEQYF.

The chain recombines TRBV7-2 with TRBJ2-5; 7 positions match TRBD2. Germline CDR1 SGHTA, CDR2 FQGNSA. J gave up 1 base and V 1 base, and 3 bases lay outside the gene matches. The CDR3 has 15 amino acids. CDR3 in DNA: TGTGCCAGCAGCTTAGTGCTAGCGGCCCAAGAGACCCAGTACTTC. Translating gives CASSLVLAAQETQYF. Based on the CDR3 plus reference TRBV7-2 and TRBJ2-5, the full variable domain is GAGVSQSPSNKVTEKGKDVELRCDPISGHTALYWYRQSLGQGLEFLIYFQGNSAPDKSGLPSDRFSAERTGGSVSTLTIQRTQQEDSAVYLCASSLVLAAQETQYFGPGTRLLVL.

V and J are TRBV15 and TRBJ2-1, with 11 bases identical to TRBD1. This CDR3 spans 15 amino acids. Germline V gene sequence: CDR1 LNHNV, CDR2 YYDKDF (reference sequence). V shed 8 bases, J shed 7 bases, and the junction held 10 bases outside the gene matches. The DNA of the CDR3 is TGTGCCACCCAGCCCGGGACAGGGGGAGTAAATGAGCAGTTCTTC. This sequence encodes CATQPGTGGVNEQFF.

This chain joins TRBV29-1 and TRBJ2-3, with D possibly called TRBD1 or TRBD2 (5 bases each). The length of the CDR3 is 18 residues. The germline CDR1 and CDR2 sequences are SQVTM and ANQGSEA. The V end lost 6 bases, the J end lost 2 bases, and 27 bases lay between the germline ends. CDR3 in amino acids: CSVVFWDEMGIVTDTQYF. As DNA, the CDR3 is TGCAGCGTCGTATTTTGGGACGAGATGGGGATAGTCACAGATACGCAGTATTTT.

CDR3 sequence reads: CASSFVGGENEQFF. The CDR3 nucleotides read TGTGCCAGCAGTTTTGTGGGGGGGGAAAATGAGCAGTTCTTC. The J gene is TRBJ2-1, the V gene TRBV28; TRBD2 matches at 7 bases. This CDR3 spans 14 amino acids. V trimming: 3 bases; J trimming: 7 bases; junction bases outside the gene matches: 6. Germline V gives CDR1 MDHEN, CDR2 SYDVKM.

The rearrangement joins TRBV30 to TRBJ1-3; D gene unclear. The length of the CDR3 is 13 residues. V gave up 4 bases and J gave up 0 bases, with 7 bases separating them. The germline V gene encodes CDR1 GTSNPN and CDR2 SVGIG (reference sequence). CDR3: CAWNRGSGNTIYF. As DNA, the CDR3 is TGTGCCTGGAACCGGGGCTCTGGAAACACCATATATTTT.